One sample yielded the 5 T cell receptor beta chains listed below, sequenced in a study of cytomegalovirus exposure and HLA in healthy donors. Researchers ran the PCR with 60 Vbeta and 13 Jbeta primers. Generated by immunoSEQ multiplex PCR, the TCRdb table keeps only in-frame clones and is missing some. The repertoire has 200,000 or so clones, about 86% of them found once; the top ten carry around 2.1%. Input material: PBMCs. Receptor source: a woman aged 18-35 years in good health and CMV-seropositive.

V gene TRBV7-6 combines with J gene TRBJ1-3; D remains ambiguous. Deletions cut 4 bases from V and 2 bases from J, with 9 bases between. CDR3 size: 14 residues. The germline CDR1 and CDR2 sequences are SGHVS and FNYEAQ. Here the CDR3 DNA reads TGTGCCAGCAGCTCTAGAGGGACTGGAAACACCATATATTTT. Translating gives CASSSRGTGNTIYF.

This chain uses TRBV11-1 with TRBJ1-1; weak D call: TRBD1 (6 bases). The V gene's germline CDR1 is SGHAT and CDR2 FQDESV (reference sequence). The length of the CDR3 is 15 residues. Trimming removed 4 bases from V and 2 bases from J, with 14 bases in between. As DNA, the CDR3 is TGTGCCAGCAGCTCCACCGGGACAACTAACACTGAAGCTTTCTTT. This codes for CASSSTGTTNTEAFF.

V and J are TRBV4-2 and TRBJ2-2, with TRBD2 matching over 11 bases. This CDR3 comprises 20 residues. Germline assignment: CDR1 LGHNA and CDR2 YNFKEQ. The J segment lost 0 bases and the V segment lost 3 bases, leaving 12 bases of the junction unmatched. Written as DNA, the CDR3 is TGTGCCAGCAGCCAGTTCATAGCGGGGGGGGAGCCATCGAACACCGGGGAGCTGTTTTTT. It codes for CASSQFIAGGEPSNTGELFF.

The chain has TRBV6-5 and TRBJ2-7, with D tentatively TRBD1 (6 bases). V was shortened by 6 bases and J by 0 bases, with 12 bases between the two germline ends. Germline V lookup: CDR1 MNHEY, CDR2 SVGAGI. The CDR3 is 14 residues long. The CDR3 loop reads CASRKQGVSYEQYF. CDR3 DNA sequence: TGTGCCAGCAGGAAACAGGGTGTCTCCTACGAGCAGTACTTC.

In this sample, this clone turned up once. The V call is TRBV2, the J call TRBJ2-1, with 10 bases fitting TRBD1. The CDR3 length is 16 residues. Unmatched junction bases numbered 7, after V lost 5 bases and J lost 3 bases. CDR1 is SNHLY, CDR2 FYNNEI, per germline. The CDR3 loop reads CASSSQRTGGYNEQFF. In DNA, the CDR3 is TGTGCCAGCAGTTCGCAACGGACAGGGGGCTACAATGAGCAGTTCTTC.